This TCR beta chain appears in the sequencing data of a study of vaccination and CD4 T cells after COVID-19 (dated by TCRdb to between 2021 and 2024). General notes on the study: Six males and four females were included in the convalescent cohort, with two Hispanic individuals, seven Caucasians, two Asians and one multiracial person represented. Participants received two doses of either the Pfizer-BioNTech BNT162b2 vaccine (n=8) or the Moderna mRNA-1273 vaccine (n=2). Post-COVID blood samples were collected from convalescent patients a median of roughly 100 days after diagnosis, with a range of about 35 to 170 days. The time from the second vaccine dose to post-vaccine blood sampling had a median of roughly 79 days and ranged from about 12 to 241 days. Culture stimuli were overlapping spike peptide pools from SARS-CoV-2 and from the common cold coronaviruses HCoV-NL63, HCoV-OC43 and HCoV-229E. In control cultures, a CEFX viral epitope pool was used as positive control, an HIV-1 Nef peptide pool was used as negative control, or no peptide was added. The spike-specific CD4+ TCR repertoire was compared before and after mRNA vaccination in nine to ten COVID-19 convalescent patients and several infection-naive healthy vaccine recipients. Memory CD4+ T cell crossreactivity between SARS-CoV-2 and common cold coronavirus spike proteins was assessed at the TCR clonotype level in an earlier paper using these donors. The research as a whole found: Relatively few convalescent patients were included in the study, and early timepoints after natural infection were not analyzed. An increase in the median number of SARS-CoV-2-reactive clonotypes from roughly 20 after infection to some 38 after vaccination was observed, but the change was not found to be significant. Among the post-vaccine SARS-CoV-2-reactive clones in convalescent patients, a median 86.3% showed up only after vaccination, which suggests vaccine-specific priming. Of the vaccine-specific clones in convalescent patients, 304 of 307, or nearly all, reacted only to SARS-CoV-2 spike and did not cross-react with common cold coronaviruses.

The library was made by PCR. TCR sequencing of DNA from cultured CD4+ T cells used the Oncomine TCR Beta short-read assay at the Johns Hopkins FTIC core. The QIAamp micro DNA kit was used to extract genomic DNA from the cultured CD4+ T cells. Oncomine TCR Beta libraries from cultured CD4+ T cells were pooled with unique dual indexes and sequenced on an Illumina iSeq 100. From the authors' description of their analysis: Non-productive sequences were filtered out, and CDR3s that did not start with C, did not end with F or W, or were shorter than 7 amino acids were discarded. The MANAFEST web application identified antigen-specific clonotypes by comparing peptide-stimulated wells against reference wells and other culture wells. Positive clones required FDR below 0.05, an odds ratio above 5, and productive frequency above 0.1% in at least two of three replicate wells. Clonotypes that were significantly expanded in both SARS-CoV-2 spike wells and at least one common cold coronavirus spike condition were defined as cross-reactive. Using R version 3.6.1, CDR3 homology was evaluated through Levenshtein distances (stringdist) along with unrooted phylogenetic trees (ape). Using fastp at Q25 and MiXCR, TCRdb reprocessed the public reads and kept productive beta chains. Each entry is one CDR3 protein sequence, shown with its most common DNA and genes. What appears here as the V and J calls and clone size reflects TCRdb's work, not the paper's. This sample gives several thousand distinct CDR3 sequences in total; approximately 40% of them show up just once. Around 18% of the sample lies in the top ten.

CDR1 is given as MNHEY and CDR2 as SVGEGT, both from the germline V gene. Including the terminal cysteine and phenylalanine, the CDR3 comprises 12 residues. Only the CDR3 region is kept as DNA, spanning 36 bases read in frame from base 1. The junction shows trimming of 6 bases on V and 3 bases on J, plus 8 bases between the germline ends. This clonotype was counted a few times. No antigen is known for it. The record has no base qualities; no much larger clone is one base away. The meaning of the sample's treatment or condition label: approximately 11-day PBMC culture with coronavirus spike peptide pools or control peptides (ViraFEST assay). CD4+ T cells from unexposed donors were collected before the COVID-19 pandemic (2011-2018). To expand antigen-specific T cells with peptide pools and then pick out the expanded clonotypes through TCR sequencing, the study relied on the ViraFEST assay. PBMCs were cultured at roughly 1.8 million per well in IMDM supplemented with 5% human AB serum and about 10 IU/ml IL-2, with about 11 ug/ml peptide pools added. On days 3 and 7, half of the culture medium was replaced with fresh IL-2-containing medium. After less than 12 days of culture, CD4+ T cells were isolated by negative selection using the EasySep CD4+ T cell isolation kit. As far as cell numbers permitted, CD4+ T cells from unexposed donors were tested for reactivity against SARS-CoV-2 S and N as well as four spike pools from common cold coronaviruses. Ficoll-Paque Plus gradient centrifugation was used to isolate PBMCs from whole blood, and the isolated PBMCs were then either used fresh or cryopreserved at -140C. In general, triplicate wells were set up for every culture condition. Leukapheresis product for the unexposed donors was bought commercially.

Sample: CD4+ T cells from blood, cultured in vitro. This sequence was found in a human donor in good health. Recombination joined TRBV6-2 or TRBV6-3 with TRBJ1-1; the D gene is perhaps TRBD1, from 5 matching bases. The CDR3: CASRGVDTEAFF. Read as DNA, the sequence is TGTGCCAGCAGGGGGGTGGACACTGAAGCTTTCTTT.